In its sample, the clone carrying this TCR beta chain was seen many times. Its antigen is as yet unknown. Exclusion of a patient resulted from uncontrolled infection, other autoimmune disease, pregnancy or lactation. This CDR3 comprises 15 residues. The V end was cut by 6 bases, the J end by 0 bases, with 13 bases between. Germline V gene lookup returns CDR1 LGHDT and CDR2 YNNKEL (reference sequence). TCR beta CDR3 regions were amplified from RNA transcripts. The HTBI primer set drove a first-round RT-PCR of the TCR CDR3. MiXCR, applied by TCRdb to the multiplex PCR reads, yields one record per CDR3 protein. The sample holds some 300,000 distinct CDR3 sequences, roughly 19% seen once. The sample is drawn from a study of T cells in Graves' hyperthyroidism and ophthalmopathy. Study-wide points: Most clonotypes expanded in thyroid above 0.001 were likewise present in blood.

The gene calls are TRBV3-1 and TRBJ2-3; D may be TRBD2 (6 bases). Sequencing was carried out using blood. The receptor was derived from a man aged 45-60 years with Graves' ophthalmopathy. CDR3 amino acids: CASSLMTRSTDTQYF. The CDR3 coding sequence is TGTGCCAGCAGTCTCATGACTAGGAGCACAGATACGCAGTATTTT.